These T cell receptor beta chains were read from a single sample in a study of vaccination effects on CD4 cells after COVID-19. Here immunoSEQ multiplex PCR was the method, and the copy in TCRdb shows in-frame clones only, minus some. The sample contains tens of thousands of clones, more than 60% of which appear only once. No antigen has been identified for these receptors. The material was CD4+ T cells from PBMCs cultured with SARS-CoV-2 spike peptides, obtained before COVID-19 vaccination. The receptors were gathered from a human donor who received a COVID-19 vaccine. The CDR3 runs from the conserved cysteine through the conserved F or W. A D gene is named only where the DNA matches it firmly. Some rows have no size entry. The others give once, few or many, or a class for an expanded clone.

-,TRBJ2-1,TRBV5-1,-,CASSQGVGPGNEQFF,TGCGCCAGCAGCCAAGGGGTAGGGCCGGGCAATGAGCAGTTCTTC
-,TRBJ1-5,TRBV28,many,CASSLGRGPSGQPQHF,TGTGCCAGCAGTTTAGGCCGGGGCCCCTCAGGGCAGCCCCAGCATTTT
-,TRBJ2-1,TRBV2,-,CASSEQGPNNEQFF,TGTGCCAGCAGTGAACAAGGCCCAAACAATGAGCAGTTCTTC
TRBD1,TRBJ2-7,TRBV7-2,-,CASSLAGTGASYEQYF,TGTGCCAGCAGCTTAGCCGGGACAGGGGCATCCTACGAGCAGTACTTC
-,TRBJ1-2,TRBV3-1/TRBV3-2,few,CASSQEYRTLGGYTF,TGTGCCAGCAGCCAAGAGTACAGGACACTCGGAGGCTACACCTTC
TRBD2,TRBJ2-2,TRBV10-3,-,CAISPLGGGLSTGELFF,TGTGCCATCAGCCCCCTGGGCGGGGGACTCAGCACCGGGGAGCTGTTTTTT
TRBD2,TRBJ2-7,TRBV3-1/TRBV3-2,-,CASSPSGGSGEQYF,TGTGCCAGCAGCCCAAGCGGGGGGTCGGGCGAGCAGTACTTC
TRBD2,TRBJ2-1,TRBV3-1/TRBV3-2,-,CASSQERLAGRDEQFF,TGTGCCAGCAGCCAAGAGCGGCTAGCGGGTAGGGATGAGCAGTTCTTC
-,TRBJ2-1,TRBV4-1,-,CASSQRSSYNEQFF,TGCGCCAGCAGCCAAAGGAGCTCCTACAATGAGCAGTTCTTC
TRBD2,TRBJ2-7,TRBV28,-,CASSFSGRFSYEQYF,TGTGCCAGCAGTTTTAGCGGGAGGTTCTCCTACGAGCAGTACTTC
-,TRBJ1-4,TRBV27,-,CASGRLVEEKLFF,TGTGCCAGCGGTCGGTTAGTTGAGGAAAAACTGTTTTTT
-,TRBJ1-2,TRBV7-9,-,CASQRGGLDYGYTF,TGTGCCAGCCAGAGAGGGGGTTTAGACTATGGCTACACCTTC
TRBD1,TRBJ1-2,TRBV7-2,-,CASSLDGTGVVYGYTF,TGTGCCAGCAGCTTAGACGGGACAGGGGTTGTCTATGGCTACACCTTC
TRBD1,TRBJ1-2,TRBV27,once,CASSNRDSRNGYTF,TGTGCCAGCAGTAACCGGGACAGTAGGAATGGCTACACCTTC
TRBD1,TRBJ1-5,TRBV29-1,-,CSVGLGTVSNQPQHF,TGCAGCGTTGGCCTCGGGACAGTTAGCAATCAGCCCCAGCATTTT
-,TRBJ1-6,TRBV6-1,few,CASSDSHGGAKGSPLHF,TGTGCCAGCAGTGATAGTCATGGAGGGGCGAAAGGGTCACCCCTCCACTTT
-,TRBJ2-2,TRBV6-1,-,CASSEINGELFF,TGTGCCAGCAGTGAAATCAACGGGGAGCTGTTTTTT
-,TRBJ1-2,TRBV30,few,CAWNGYTF,TGTGCCTGGAATGGCTACACCTTC
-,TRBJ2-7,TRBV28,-,CATAAIYEQYF,TGTGCCACCGCCGCTATCTACGAGCAGTACTTC
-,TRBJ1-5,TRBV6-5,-,CASLTEYSNQPQHF,TGTGCCAGTTTGACAGAGTATAGCAATCAGCCCCAGCATTTT
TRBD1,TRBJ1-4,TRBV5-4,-,CASSPTGADEKLFF,TGTGCCAGCAGCCCGACAGGGGCAGATGAAAAACTGTTTTTT
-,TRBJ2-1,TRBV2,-,CASRDVRGLAPYNEQFF,TGTGCCAGCAGGGACGTAAGGGGCCTAGCGCCTTATAATGAGCAGTTCTTC
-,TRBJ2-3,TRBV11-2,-,CASSLGPERGRDTQYF,TGTGCCAGCAGCTTAGGCCCCGAACGGGGAAGGGATACGCAGTATTTT
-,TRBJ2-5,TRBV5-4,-,CASSHNQGSRETQYF,TGTGCCAGCAGTCATAATCAGGGGTCCAGAGAGACCCAGTACTTC
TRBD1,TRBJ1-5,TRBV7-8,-,CASSLNGQGYQPQHF,TGTGCCAGCAGCCTAAACGGACAGGGATATCAGCCCCAGCATTTT
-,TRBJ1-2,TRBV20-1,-,CSATGHLGYTF,TGCAGTGCTACTGGCCATCTTGGCTACACCTTC
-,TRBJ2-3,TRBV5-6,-,CASSPVAATDTQYF,TGTGCCAGCAGCCCCGTAGCGGCGACAGATACGCAGTATTTT
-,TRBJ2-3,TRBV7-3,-,CASSLASEDTQYF,TGTGCCAGCAGCTTGGCGTCGGAAGATACGCAGTATTTT
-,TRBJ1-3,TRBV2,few,CASGMTGNTIYF,TGTGCCAGCGGGATGACTGGAAACACCATATATTTT
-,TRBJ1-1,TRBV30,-,CAWQGGWWTEAFF,TGTGCCTGGCAGGGAGGCTGGTGGACTGAAGCTTTCTTT
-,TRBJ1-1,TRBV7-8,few,CASSLRGGTNTEAFF,TGTGCCAGCAGCTTACGAGGGGGGACGAACACTGAAGCTTTCTTT
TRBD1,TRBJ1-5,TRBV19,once,CASSIRGLGNQPQHF,TGTGCCAGTAGTATCAGGGGGTTAGGCAATCAGCCCCAGCATTTT
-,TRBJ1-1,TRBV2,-,CASRATLPNTEAFF,TGTGCCAGCAGGGCCACCCTTCCGAACACTGAAGCTTTCTTT
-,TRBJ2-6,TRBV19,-,CASSMRESGANVLTF,TGTGCCAGTAGTATGCGTGAGTCTGGGGCCAACGTCCTGACTTTC
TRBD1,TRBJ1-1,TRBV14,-,CASSPWTGKNTEAFF,TGTGCCAGCAGCCCGTGGACAGGGAAGAACACTGAAGCTTTCTTT
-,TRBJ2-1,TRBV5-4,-,CASSFQGKGENEQFF,TGTGCCAGCAGCTTCCAGGGGAAAGGGGAGAATGAGCAGTTCTTC
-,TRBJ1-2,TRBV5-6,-,CASSWGPYEGYTF,TGTGCCAGCAGCTGGGGACCGTACGAGGGCTACACCTTC
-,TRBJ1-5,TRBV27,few,CASSLEVRSGQPQHF,TGTGCCAGCAGTTTAGAAGTCAGATCCGGGCAGCCCCAGCATTTT
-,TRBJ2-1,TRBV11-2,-,CASSPTLGVNEQFF,TGTGCCAGCAGCCCGACGCTGGGGGTCAATGAGCAGTTCTTC
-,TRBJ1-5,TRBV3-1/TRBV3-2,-,CASSPGTPAANQLQHF,TGTGCCAGCAGCCCGGGGACGCCGGCGGCCAATCAGCTCCAGCATTTT
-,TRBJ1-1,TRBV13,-,CASSFATQGGTEAFF,TGTGCCAGCAGCTTCGCTACCCAGGGAGGGACTGAAGCTTTCTTT
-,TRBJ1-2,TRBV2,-,CASSEGNTYGYTF,TGTGCCAGCAGTGAAGGAAACACGTATGGCTACACCTTC
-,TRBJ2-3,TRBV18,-,CASSPYSRRGGSDTQYF,TGTGCCAGCTCACCATATTCCCGCAGGGGGGGATCAGATACGCAGTATTTT
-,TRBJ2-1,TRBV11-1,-,CASFTTRGNEQFF,TGTGCCAGCTTCACCACGAGGGGAAATGAGCAGTTCTTC
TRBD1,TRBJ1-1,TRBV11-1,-,CASSHHRGSTEAFF,TGTGCCAGCAGCCATCACAGGGGAAGCACTGAAGCTTTCTTT
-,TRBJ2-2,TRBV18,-,CASSPQGGGVTGELFF,TGTGCCAGCTCACCACAGGGAGGTGGTGTCACCGGGGAGCTGTTTTTT
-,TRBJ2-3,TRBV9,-,CASSVTPSTDTQYF,TGTGCCAGCAGCGTAACGCCTAGCACAGATACGCAGTATTTT
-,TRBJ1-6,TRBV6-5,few,CASSYAIQGHNSPLHF,TGTGCCAGCAGTTACGCCATCCAGGGCCATAATTCACCCCTCCACTTT
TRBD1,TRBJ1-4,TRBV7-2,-,CASSARQGAGEKLFF,TGTGCCAGCAGCGCCAGACAGGGGGCGGGGGAAAAACTGTTTTTT
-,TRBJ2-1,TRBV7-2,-,CASSLRREQFF,TGTGCCAGCAGCTTACGGCGGGAGCAGTTCTTC
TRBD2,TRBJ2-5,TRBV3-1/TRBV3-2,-,CASSQKAGGQETQYF,TGTGCCAGCAGCCAAAAGGCGGGAGGGCAAGAGACCCAGTACTTC
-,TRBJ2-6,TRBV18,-,CASSRDIGDSGANVLTF,TGTGCCAGCTCACGGGACATCGGGGACTCTGGGGCCAACGTCCTGACTTTC
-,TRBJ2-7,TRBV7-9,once,CASSLAPGSPWVLYEQYF,TGTGCCAGCAGCTTAGCGCCCGGGAGTCCCTGGGTCCTTTACGAGCAGTACTTC
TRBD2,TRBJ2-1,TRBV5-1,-,CASSLGGSNEQFF,TGCGCCAGCAGCCTGGGAGGGTCCAATGAGCAGTTCTTC
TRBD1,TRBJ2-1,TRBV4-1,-,CASSRTGGVYNEQFF,TGCGCCAGCAGCCGGACAGGGGGGGTCTACAATGAGCAGTTCTTC
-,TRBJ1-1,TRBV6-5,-,CASLLEGHWKAFF,TGTGCCAGCCTACTTGAGGGGCATTGGAAAGCTTTCTTT
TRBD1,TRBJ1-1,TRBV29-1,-,CSVERGPYTEAFF,TGCAGCGTTGAGAGGGGGCCCTACACTGAAGCTTTCTTT